This is a list of T cell receptor beta chains from one sample in a study of blood T cell repertoires in COVID-19. The method was immunoSEQ multiplex PCR; TCRdb's version includes in-frame clones alone and lacks a portion of them. The table includes fewer than 150,000 clones, under 85% detected once. Sequencing was carried out using peripheral blood. Receptors originate from a human donor in a cohort sampled during active COVID-19. Both conserved end residues are part of each CDR3. D genes are given only for firm matches. Part of the rows lack a size; the others show once, few, many or a class for expanded clones.

V gene,J gene,clone size,D gene,CDR3 protein,CDR3 DNA
TRBV3-1/TRBV3-2,TRBJ2-1,once,.,CASSQRGTSLANNEQFF,TGTGCCAGCAGCCAAAGGGGTACTAGCTTGGCAAACAATGAGCAGTTCTTC
TRBV28,TRBJ1-5,.,.,CASRETGSGQPQHF,TGTGCCAGCAGGGAAACAGGGTCAGGGCAGCCCCAGCATTTT
TRBV10-2,TRBJ2-7,.,TRBD1,CASSRQGGAYEQYF,TGCGCCAGCAGTCGACAGGGGGGAGCCTACGAGCAGTACTTC
TRBV28,TRBJ1-5,once,.,CASSFQGGGRAQHF,TGTGCCAGCAGTTTTCAGGGCGGTGGGAGGGCCCAGCATTTT
TRBV6-5,TRBJ2-5,.,.,CASSILYQETQYF,TGTGCCAGCAGTATACTATACCAAGAGACCCAGTACTTC
TRBV9,TRBJ2-2,.,TRBD2,CASSVGASGDTGELFF,TGTGCCAGCAGCGTAGGGGCTAGCGGAGACACCGGGGAGCTGTTTTTT
TRBV6-2/TRBV6-3,TRBJ2-5,.,TRBD2,CASSAGLGGQETQYF,TGTGCCAGCAGCGCGGGACTAGGTGGGCAAGAGACCCAGTACTTC
TRBV4-2,TRBJ2-3,.,TRBD2,CASSPRAGGPADTQYF,TGTGCCAGCAGCCCTAGGGCGGGGGGGCCTGCAGATACGCAGTATTTT
TRBV13,TRBJ1-2,.,.,CASSLSQTENGYTF,TGTGCCAGCAGCTTATCCCAGACTGAGAATGGCTACACCTTC
TRBV5-4,TRBJ2-7,.,.,CASSPTQGTYEQYF,TGTGCCAGCAGCCCGACCCAGGGGACCTACGAGCAGTACTTC
TRBV5-4,TRBJ2-7,.,.,CASSLGTKSYEQYF,TGTGCCAGCAGCTTGGGTACAAAATCCTACGAGCAGTACTTC
TRBV13,TRBJ2-3,.,TRBD2,CASTKERETDTQYF,TGTGCCAGCACCAAGGAGCGGGAGACAGATACGCAGTATTTT
TRBV9,TRBJ1-1,.,.,CASSVLQGGAEAFF,TGTGCCAGCAGCGTACTACAGGGTGGGGCTGAAGCTTTCTTT
TRBV5-8,TRBJ2-1,.,TRBD2,CASSTGAGLVGYEQFF,TGTGCCAGCAGCACTGGTGCGGGACTAGTGGGCTATGAGCAGTTCTTC
TRBV4-1,TRBJ1-4,.,TRBD1,CASSQPGQLNEKLFF,TGCGCCAGCAGCCAACCGGGACAGCTTAATGAAAAACTGTTTTTT
TRBV5-4,TRBJ2-7,.,.,CASSLGTVLEQYF,TGTGCCAGCAGCTTGGGGACAGTCCTCGAGCAGTACTTC
TRBV7-2,TRBJ2-2,.,TRBD2,CASSGGLAGGAGELFF,TGTGCCAGCAGCGGCGGACTAGCGGGGGGGGCCGGGGAGCTGTTTTTT
TRBV11-2,TRBJ2-1,.,TRBD2,CASSSPSGGSSYNEQFF,TGTGCCAGCAGCAGTCCTAGCGGGGGGAGTTCCTACAATGAGCAGTTCTTC
TRBV4-3,TRBJ1-5,.,.,CASSQDRVQPQHF,TGCGCCAGCAGCCAAGATCGCGTTCAGCCCCAGCATTTT
TRBV2,TRBJ2-7,.,.,CASRLASYEQYF,TGTGCCAGCAGACTAGCCTCCTACGAGCAGTACTTC
TRBV10-2,TRBJ2-7,.,.,CASSEREFSYEQYF,TGCGCCAGCAGTGAGAGAGAGTTCTCCTACGAGCAGTACTTC
TRBV5-4,TRBJ2-7,.,TRBD1,CASSLGAGQDYEQYF,TGTGCCAGCAGCTTGGGGGCGGGACAGGACTACGAGCAGTACTTC
TRBV5-1,TRBJ1-1,few,TRBD1,CASSLEGTGGVTEAFF,TGCGCCAGCAGCTTGGAGGGGACAGGGGGCGTGACTGAAGCTTTCTTT
TRBV18,TRBJ1-1,few,.,CASHSSGATYTEAFF,TGTGCCAGCCATTCTTCAGGGGCAACCTACACTGAAGCTTTCTTT
TRBV5-8,TRBJ1-1,.,TRBD1,CASSLRDRGNTEAFF,TGTGCCAGCAGCCTACGGGACAGGGGGAACACTGAAGCTTTCTTT
TRBV7-3,TRBJ2-3,.,TRBD1,CASSPQGVGLALATSTDTQYF,TGTGCCAGCAGCCCCCAGGGGGTAGGCCTAGCCCTTGCCACTAGCACAGATACGCAGTATTTT
TRBV6-2/TRBV6-3,TRBJ1-5,few,.,CASSSDNSNQPQHF,TGTGCCAGCAGCTCCGACAATAGCAATCAGCCCCAGCATTTT
TRBV25-1,TRBJ2-7,.,.,CASSGRVNHEQYF,TGTGCCAGCAGTGGACGGGTGAACCACGAGCAGTACTTC
TRBV2,TRBJ2-3,.,TRBD2,CAGLAGGSDTQYF,TGTGCCGGATTAGCGGGGGGCTCAGATACGCAGTATTTT
TRBV5-1,TRBJ2-7,.,TRBD2,CASSLFGGEGEDEQYF,TGCGCCAGCAGCTTGTTTGGTGGGGAGGGAGAAGACGAGCAGTACTTC
TRBV5-4,TRBJ1-2,.,TRBD1,CASSPGQGFVYGYTF,TGTGCCAGCAGCCCCGGACAGGGTTTCGTCTATGGCTACACCTTC
TRBV12-3/TRBV12-4,TRBJ1-1,.,.,CASSSRGSGVAFF,TGTGCCAGCAGTTCGCGGGGAAGCGGGGTAGCTTTCTTT
TRBV7-2,TRBJ2-6,.,.,CASSLDWGGGANVLTF,TGTGCCAGCAGCTTAGATTGGGGAGGTGGGGCCAACGTCCTGACTTTC
TRBV6-5,TRBJ2-1,few,TRBD1,CASRWDRGNNEQFF,TGTGCCAGCCGGTGGGACAGGGGTAACAATGAGCAGTTCTTC
TRBV10-3,TRBJ1-6,few,.,CAISESSRRNSPLHF,TGTGCCATCAGTGAGTCGTCCAGGAGGAATTCACCCCTCCACTTT
TRBV19,TRBJ2-7,.,TRBD2,CATRTSGGEQYF,TGTGCCACCAGGACTAGCGGGGGCGAGCAGTACTTC
TRBV6-5,TRBJ2-3,.,.,CASRSADTQYF,TGTGCCAGCAGGTCCGCAGATACGCAGTATTTT
TRBV19,TRBJ1-5,.,TRBD1,CGTGERGNQPQHF,TGCGGAACAGGGGAGCGCGGCAATCAGCCCCAGCATTTT
TRBV10-3,TRBJ2-4,once,.,CAISEQPTPKNIQYF,TGTGCCATCAGTGAGCAACCTACCCCAAAAAACATTCAGTACTTC
TRBV4-1,TRBJ1-6,few,.,CASSLRDAFRGGSPLHF,TGCGCCAGCAGCCTCCGGGACGCCTTTCGGGGGGGATCACCCCTCCACTTT